A single sample is the source of the 21 T cell receptor beta chains below, sequenced in a study of identical twins. MiXCR, applied by TCRdb to the 5' RACE reads, yields one record per CDR3 protein. The data contain 1.5 million or so distinct CDR3 sequences, about 30% of them singletons. The sequenced sample consisted of cord blood. All receptors come from a newborn girl in good health.

The chain uses TRBV12-3 or TRBV12-4 and TRBJ2-1, with D hard to call. V shed 3 bases and J shed 0 bases, with 9 bases lying between them. The CDR3 contains 15 residues. CDR3 residues: CASSFGSPSYNEQFF. CDR3 in DNA: TGTGCCAGCAGTTTCGGCAGCCCCTCCTACAATGAGCAGTTCTTC.

V is TRBV27 and J is TRBJ1-5; D is unclear. The ends were cut back, 0 bases at V and 9 bases at J, with 12 bases in the middle. This CDR3 comprises 14 residues. Per the germline V gene, CDR1 is MNHEY and CDR2 is SMNVEV (reference sequence). The CDR3 loop is CASSLSARVGPQHF. In DNA, the CDR3 is TGTGCCAGCAGTTTATCTGCCAGAGTGGGGCCCCAGCATTTT.

This sequence joins TRBV6-4 and TRBJ2-4; 9 bases are shared with TRBD2. TRBJ2-7 matches the DNA end more closely, so the J call is doubtful. CDR3 size: 16 residues. Germline V gene lookup returns CDR1 MRHNA and CDR2 SNTAGT. The CDR3, as DNA: TGTGCCAGCAGTGAATACGCGGCGGGAGGGCCCTACGAGCAGTACTTC. It specifies CASSEYAAGGPYEQYF.

This clonotype occurred many times. The chain links TRBV7-2 to TRBJ2-3; 11 nucleotides agree with TRBD1. The CDR3 consists of 14 residues. Germline V gene data show CDR1 as SGHTA and CDR2 as FQGNSA. Losses at the gene ends were 1 base for V and 7 bases for J; bases not matched to a gene: 1. In nucleotides, the CDR3 is TGTGCCAGCAGCTTAGGGACAGGGGGCAATACGCAGTATTTT. Translated: CASSLGTGGNTQYF. Supplemented by reference TRBV7-2 and TRBJ2-3, the full variable domain reads GAGVSQSPSNKVTEKGKDVELRCDPISGHTALYWYRQSLGQGLEFLIYFQGNSAPDKSGLPSDRFSAERTGGSVSTLTIQRTQQEDSAVYLCASSLGTGGNTQYFGPGTRLTVL.

This clonotype was counted between two and nine times. This chain uses TRBV5-1 with TRBJ2-7; tentative D call: TRBD2 (5 bases). The CDR3 runs to 18 residues. V was trimmed by 1 base and J by 2 bases, leaving 22 bases between them. Germline V gene data show CDR1 as SGHRS and CDR2 as YFSETQ. The CDR3 region is CASSLSSWLSGWAYEQYF. DNA for the CDR3: TGCGCCAGCAGCTTGTCTTCTTGGTTGTCGGGGTGGGCCTACGAGCAGTACTTC.

A remark on this clonotype: One end of the junction does not line up with germline, which may come from a read error. This CDR3 reads CSAPPDRVPINYGYTF. The DNA of the CDR3 is TGTAGTGCTCCTCCGGACAGGGTCCCCATTAACTATGGCTACACCTTC. This sequence joins TRBV20-1 and TRBJ1-2, with TRBD1 identical over 8 bases. Germline assignment: CDR1 DFQATT and CDR2 SNEGSKA (reference sequence). There are 16 residues in the CDR3.

This clonotype was detected many times. The chain joins TRBV3-1 to TRBJ1-2; no reliable D call. Germline CDR1 LGHDT, CDR2 YNNKEL (reference sequence). This CDR3 is built from 13 residues. Trimming left V 1 base short and J 3 bases short, with 6 bases between. CDR3: CASSQGPYYGYTF. The CDR3 DNA reads TGTGCCAGCAGCCAAGGACCCTACTATGGCTACACCTTC.

This clonotype was seen many times. V usage is TRBV4-1 and J usage is TRBJ2-3, with a possible D match to TRBD2 (6 bases). This CDR3 is built from 14 residues. V dropped 1 base and J dropped 2 bases, with 7 bases sitting between them. Germline CDR1 is MGHRA and CDR2 is YSYEKL. CDR3: CASSQVLATDTQYF. DNA for the CDR3: TGCGCCAGCAGCCAAGTACTAGCCACAGATACGCAGTATTTT.

The rearrangement links TRBV29-1 to TRBJ2-2; TRBD2 matches at 8 bases. This CDR3 has 16 amino acids. Germline CDR1 is SQVTM and CDR2 is ANQGSEA. Trimming at V came to 0 bases and at J to 6 bases, leaving 9 bases not matched to a gene. The CDR3 loop is CSVEDRNGRAAGELFF. For the CDR3, the DNA is TGCAGCGTTGAAGATCGAAACGGGAGGGCCGCCGGGGAGCTGTTTTTT.

This clonotype was seen at least ten times. V and J are TRBV6-2 or TRBV6-3 and TRBJ1-6; D possibly corresponds to TRBD1 (6 bases). The CDR3 has 15 amino acids. Trimming took off 1 base at V and 4 bases at J, with 8 bases between the two ends. Germline V CDR1 and CDR2: MNHEY, SVGEGT. In nucleotides, the CDR3 is TGTGCCAGCAGTTACTTGGGACAATATAATTCACCCCTCCACTTT. Its protein is CASSYLGQYNSPLHF.

V usage is TRBV21-1 and J usage is TRBJ2-3; TRBD2 is taken as the D call from the table, unchecked against the DNA. TRBV21-1 is assigned pseudogene status. This CDR3 region has 16 residues. The CDR3 DNA reads as TGTGCCAGCAGCAGAATTAGCGGGAGAAGGACAGATACGCAGTATTTT. Amino acid sequence: CASSRISGRRTDTQYF.

This clonotype was recorded at least ten times. The V gene is TRBV10-3, the J gene TRBJ2-7; D uncertain. Between the trimmed V and J ends, which lost 1 base and 3 bases, there was a span of 10 bases. Germline CDR1 is ENHRY and CDR2 is SYGVKD. The CDR3 loop spans 14 amino acids. CDR3 loop: CAISEFTKYYEQYF. Written as DNA, the CDR3 is TGTGCCATCAGTGAGTTTACAAAGTACTACGAGCAGTACTTC.

This rearrangement joins TRBV6-5 to TRBJ2-5; 9 bases agree with TRBD1. CDR3 size: 16 residues. Germline V gene sequence: CDR1 MNHEY, CDR2 SVGAGI. J was trimmed by 7 bases and V by 0 bases; bases with no gene match: 9. CDR3 in amino acids: CASSYSLGQGEGTQYF. The CDR3, as DNA: TGTGCCAGCAGTTACTCTCTGGGACAGGGTGAGGGGACCCAGTACTTC.

This clonotype occurred a few times. The CDR3: CASSLLAGGLYEQYF. CDR3 sequence (DNA): TGTGCCAGCAGCTTATTAGCGGGGGGGCTGTACGAGCAGTACTTC. This sequence joins TRBV7-2 and TRBJ2-7, with 11 bases lining up with TRBD2. The CDR3 runs to 15 residues. Germline values: CDR1 SGHTA, CDR2 FQGNSA. V trimming: 2 bases; J trimming: 4 bases; junction bases outside the gene matches: 4.

DNA of the CDR3: TGTGCCAGCAATCTAGCGGCTTCCTACAATGAGCAGTTCTTC. Translated: CASNLAASYNEQFF. V is TRBV28 and J is TRBJ2-1; 7 bases line up with TRBD2. Germline loops: CDR1 MDHEN, CDR2 SYDVKM. The CDR3 is made up of 14 amino acids. V trimming: 7 bases; J trimming: 1 base; junction bases outside the gene matches: 4.

This clonotype has more than one count but fewer than ten. V gene TRBV7-2 combines with J gene TRBJ2-5; D might be TRBD1 (7 bases). The J call is doubtful: the DNA matches TRBJ2-7 better. The germline CDR1 and CDR2 sequences are SGHTA and FQGNSA. The CDR3 sequence is 16 residues long. CDR3 nucleotide sequence: TGTGCCAGCAGCTTAATGATCGCAGGGGGGTTCGACGAGCAGTACTTC. It translates to CASSLMIAGGFDEQYF.

V is TRBV12-3 or TRBV12-4 and J is TRBJ2-5, with 8 bases that match TRBD1. Unmatched junction bases numbered 2, after V lost 7 bases and J lost 1 base. The CDR3 has 13 residues. The CDR3 DNA reads TGTGCCAGCAAGCAGGGGGCCCAAGAGACCCAGTACTTC. It yields the protein CASKQGAQETQYF.

This clonotype appeared a single time. V usage is TRBV9 and J usage is TRBJ2-1; tentatively, D is TRBD2 (7 bases). Deletions cut 3 bases from V and 8 bases from J, with 15 bases between. This CDR3 is built from 14 residues. Germline-derived CDR1 and CDR2 are SGDLS and YYNGEE. CDR3 bases: TGTGCCAGCAGCGGGGGAGGGGGGGCGGATGAGCAGTTCTTC. As protein: CASSGGGGADEQFF.

The rearrangement links TRBV7-2 to TRBJ2-7, with 10 bases that match TRBD1. The V and J ends lost 5 bases and 3 bases, in that order; junction bases with no gene match: 7. CDR1 and CDR2 (germline): SGHTA, FQGNSA. The CDR3 extends over 15 amino acids. The CDR3 protein is CASSVTGTGDYEQYF. The DNA of the CDR3 is TGTGCCAGCAGCGTAACCGGGACAGGGGACTACGAGCAGTACTTC.

V usage is TRBV7-9 and J usage is TRBJ1-5, with a tentative D call TRBD1 (5 bases). Germline assignment: CDR1 SEHNR and CDR2 FQNEAQ (reference sequence). V was shortened by 5 bases and J by 4 bases, with 18 bases between the two germline ends. The CDR3 is made up of 16 amino acids. For the CDR3, the DNA is TGTGCCAGCAGCCCATCCGCCGGGACCAAGAATCAGCCCCAGCATTTT. Amino acids: CASSPSAGTKNQPQHF.

This clonotype was observed a few times. The chain links TRBV12-3 or TRBV12-4 to TRBJ2-4; D is possibly TRBD1 (5 bases). This CDR3 contains 17 residues. Deletions cut 6 bases from V and 0 bases from J, with 18 bases between. In DNA form, the CDR3 reads TGTGCCAGCAGCCCCTCTGTGTCAGGGCTAGCCAAAAACATTCAGTACTTC. Its translation: CASSPSVSGLAKNIQYF.